This is a list of T cell receptor beta chains from one sample in a study of blood T cell repertoires in COVID-19. Generated by immunoSEQ multiplex PCR, the TCRdb table keeps only in-frame clones and is missing some. In the table there are 150,000 to 200,000 clones, roughly 88% of which are singletons. The specimen was PBMCs or T cells enriched from blood (not recorded which). The source of these receptors is a woman in her sixties or seventies who had recovered from COVID-19. The CDR3 runs from the conserved cysteine through the conserved F or W. D genes are given only for firm matches. Where a row states a size, it is once, few, many or the class of an expanded clone; other rows omit it.

D: TRBD2
V: TRBV4-1
J: TRBJ2-1
size: few
DNA: TGCGCCAGCAGTCGAACTAGCGGGAGGGCGGGTGATGAGCAGTTCTTC
CDR3: CASSRTSGRAGDEQFF

D: NA
V: TRBV19
J: TRBJ2-5
size: NA
DNA: TGTGCCAGTAGTATATTCACAGGGCCCCTCCAAGAGACCCAGTACTTC
CDR3: CASSIFTGPLQETQYF

D: TRBD1
V: TRBV6-1
J: TRBJ1-2
size: once
DNA: TGTGCCAGCAGTGAAAGGGGACAGGCCTCTAACTATGGCTACACCTTC
CDR3: CASSERGQASNYGYTF

D: NA
V: TRBV5-1
J: TRBJ2-7
size: NA
DNA: TGCGCCAGCAGCCCCGTGGGGAGAAGTTACGAGCAGTACTTC
CDR3: CASSPVGRSYEQYF

D: TRBD1
V: TRBV2
J: TRBJ1-3
size: NA
DNA: TGTGCCAACCAACAGGGGGCGGCTGGAAACACCATATATTTT
CDR3: CANQQGAAGNTIYF

D: NA
V: TRBV3-1/TRBV3-2
J: TRBJ1-2
size: NA
DNA: TGTGCCAGCAGCCAAGATTGGGGGGGAGCCACCTTC
CDR3: CASSQDWGGATF

D: NA
V: TRBV10-3
J: TRBJ2-1
size: NA
DNA: TGTGCCATCAGTGAGCAGGAGGCACGGAACAATGAGCAGTTCTTC
CDR3: CAISEQEARNNEQFF

D: NA
V: TRBV7-8
J: TRBJ1-1
size: NA
DNA: TGTGCCAGCAGCCAAACAGCGAACACTGAAGCTTTCTTT
CDR3: CASSQTANTEAFF

D: NA
V: TRBV7-9
J: TRBJ1-1
size: NA
DNA: TGTGCCAGCAGCTCCCGTGTCAGGGCGCCGAACACTGAAGCTTTCTTT
CDR3: CASSSRVRAPNTEAFF

D: TRBD2
V: TRBV28
J: TRBJ2-1
size: NA
DNA: TGTGCCAGCAGTAGCCCTAGCGGGAGGAGGGTCAATGAGCAGTTCTTC
CDR3: CASSSPSGRRVNEQFF

D: NA
V: TRBV6-6
J: TRBJ1-1
size: NA
DNA: TGTGCCAGCAGTCTCCGATCGGGTAACACTGAAGCTTTCTTT
CDR3: CASSLRSGNTEAFF

D: NA
V: TRBV5-1
J: TRBJ1-1
size: NA
DNA: TGCGCCAGCAGCTTGGGCGGGGGCGCTGAAGCTTTCTTT
CDR3: CASSLGGGAEAFF

D: NA
V: TRBV3-1/TRBV3-2
J: TRBJ1-1
size: NA
DNA: TGTGCCAGTGTTGGAGTTTCGTACACTGAAGCTTTCTTT
CDR3: CASVGVSYTEAFF

D: NA
V: TRBV7-2
J: TRBJ1-5
size: NA
DNA: TGTGCCAGCAGCTTAGAATTTTCACAGGGCCAACTTTATTTT
CDR3: CASSLEFSQGQLYF

D: TRBD2
V: TRBV2
J: TRBJ2-5
size: NA
DNA: TGTGCCAGCAATCTGGGCGGGAGCGGAGGGACCCAGTACTTC
CDR3: CASNLGGSGGTQYF

D: TRBD2
V: TRBV11-2
J: TRBJ2-3
size: NA
DNA: TGTGCCAGCAGCCCGCGGGGCCCTAGCGGGGATACGCAGTATTTT
CDR3: CASSPRGPSGDTQYF

D: NA
V: TRBV3-1/TRBV3-2
J: TRBJ2-5
size: NA
DNA: TGTGCCAGCACCTACTCAGTGGCCCTCGCCGGGGCCCAGTACTTC
CDR3: CASTYSVALAGAQYF

D: NA
V: TRBV4-1
J: TRBJ1-2
size: NA
DNA: TGCGCCAGCAGCCGGGAAGAACGAACAGGAGGGATCGGGGGCTACACCTTC
CDR3: CASSREERTGGIGGYTF

D: TRBD1
V: TRBV15
J: TRBJ1-1
size: NA
DNA: TGTGCCACCAGCAGAAATAGCGCAGGGGGCTTCCACCGAATGAACACTGAAGCTTTCTTT
CDR3: CATSRNSAGGFHRMNTEAFF

D: TRBD1
V: TRBV4-2
J: TRBJ1-2
size: NA
DNA: TGTGCCAGCAGCCAAGAGACGGACAGGGGAAAGGATGGCTACACCTTC
CDR3: CASSQETDRGKDGYTF

D: NA
V: TRBV5-1
J: TRBJ1-3
size: NA
DNA: TGCGCCAGCAGCTTGGCGCTGGGCGACTCTGGAAACACCATATATTTT
CDR3: CASSLALGDSGNTIYF

D: TRBD1
V: TRBV7-7
J: TRBJ1-6
size: NA
DNA: TGTGCTAGCAGCCCAGACAGGGGTTCACCCCTCCACTTT
CDR3: CASSPDRGSPLHF

D: TRBD1
V: TRBV27
J: TRBJ1-6
size: NA
DNA: TGTGCCAGCAGCCTTGACAGGGTTTCTTCACCCCTCCACTTT
CDR3: CASSLDRVSSPLHF

D: NA
V: TRBV12-5
J: TRBJ2-2
size: NA
DNA: TGTGCCAGTGGCGGGAACACCGGGGAGCTGTTTTTT
CDR3: CASGGNTGELFF